This T cell receptor beta chain derives from a study of blood T cell repertoires in COVID-19. Generated by immunoSEQ multiplex PCR, the TCRdb table keeps only in-frame clones and is missing some. The sample lists 65,000 or so clones; under 95% were seen once. Trimming left V 2 bases short and J 4 bases short, with 11 bases between. CDR1 MNHEY and CDR2 SMNVEV come from the germline V gene (reference sequence). The CDR3 runs 14 residues. The V and J genes are TRBV27 and TRBJ1-1, with D maybe TRBD1 (6 bases). The source of this sequence is a man in his sixties with acute or convalescent COVID-19. Source material: peripheral blood. Here the CDR3 reads CASSLMGAGTEAFF. CDR3 nucleotide sequence: TGTGCCAGCAGTTTAATGGGGGCAGGCACTGAAGCTTTCTTT.